This T cell receptor beta chain originates from a study of cytomegalovirus exposure and HLA in healthy donors listed by TCRdb under 2017. Regarding the study in general: An earlier analysis of some 620 of the donors reported 276 Gb of sequence data and 117 million unique TCR beta sequences obtained from about 179 million T cells. An early release covering about 600 HLA-typed donors comprised about 310 gigabases of sequencing data and about 90 million unique TCR sequences. The genetic ancestry cluster associated with self-reported Caucasian donors included around 76% of the roughly 380 genotyped donors. The aim of the study was to test whether cataloging public T cell receptors could identify signatures of past pathogen exposure. The T cell repertoires of under 750 subjects were profiled by immunosequencing and related to cytomegalovirus serostatus. Along with the roughly 670-subject first cohort, a separate validation cohort of over a hundred different subjects was used. High-throughput TCR immunosequencing, statistical association of individual TCRs with disease status, and machine learning were combined to predict cytomegalovirus infection status. A later analysis re-analyzed previously published TCR beta repertoires from 660 or so donors and added high-resolution HLA genotyping to study TCR occurrence patterns. Rather than drawing on any new phenotypic data, the later analysis identified candidate immune exposures from TCR beta sequences and the way those sequences occurred across donors. An earlier analysis of several hundred of the donors applied high-throughput TCR beta sequencing to assess whether each TCR beta V gene segment acted as functional or pseudogenic. Alongside the repertoire data, information on donor age, sex, ethnicity and CMV serostatus was compiled. A later genetic analysis took genome-wide SNP genotypes for about 65% of the 666 donors and used that subset as a discovery cohort. All discovery cohort repertoires had been generated using a single sequencing platform. Class I and class II HLA loci were covered by the typing at four-digit resolution. Typing coverage differed by locus: A, B, C, DRB1 and DQB1 were typed in about 629-640 donors, DQA1 in 500 to 550, DPA1 in approximately 610, and DPB1 in around 490. Because of strong linkage in the cohort, four or five DR-DQ haplotypes were treated as single units for association and clustering. On average, around 240,000 unique TCR beta nucleotide sequences were sequenced per donor among 398 genotyped donors of the cohort, with about 17% of those sequences being non-productive.

Study-level results and caveats: A later analysis associated about 17,000 TCR beta sequences with specific HLA alleles at a false discovery rate of 0.05. In an earlier analysis of a few hundred of the donors, most TCR beta V segments were observed in productive rearrangements about 90% or about 30% of the time, broadly matching IMGT annotations. Because the 87-base-pair reads could not distinguish some IMGT-functional V segments, including TRBV6-2 and TRBV6-3, those segments were excluded. A cluster of highly shared sequence variants was judged likely to represent a technical artifact of the sequencing pipeline. In this cohort, only TCR beta chains were sequenced, and detectable features were limited by the absence of alpha or paired-chain data. In vitro tests confirmed that a few of the cytomegalovirus-associated TCR beta chains recognize cytomegalovirus antigens. A further reported finding was that TCR beta sequences accurately predicted the HLA-A and HLA-B alleles for most subjects in the first cohort. Several of the top co-occurrence clusters appeared to be linked to parvovirus B19, influenza, CMV and Epstein-Barr virus, according to a later analysis. When HLA alleles, especially DR and DQ, strongly co-occurred, attributing TCR associations to individual alleles was difficult. An association between a missense DCLRE1C variant and V-gene and J-gene trimming of TCR beta chains was found in a later genetic analysis and replicated in an independent cohort. CMV serostatus was the only immune exposure information available for the cohort. Because some donors lacked HLA typing at each locus, the association tests relied only on the typed subset. The authors suggested that the approach could potentially be extended to other disease states and immunological phenotypes. In both the original and validation cohorts, the classifier was reported to diagnose cytomegalovirus status with high specificity and sensitivity. Roughly uniform sequencing depth across donors was assumed in presence/absence analyses, although this assumption may not hold. Because counts were too low, approximately 18 rarely observed V segments, including chromosome 9 orphons, were excluded from the earlier analysis of 587 of the donors. In a later analysis, most CMV-associated TCR beta chains were found to appear HLA-restricted, with HLA associations seemingly driven largely by CMV exposure. A later analysis found that HLA-associated TCR beta chains were more clonally expanded and had lower generation probabilities than equally common non-associated chains. A total of 164 TCR beta chains were listed by the study as associated with cytomegalovirus. According to a later genetic analysis, donors in an Asian-associated ancestry cluster had fewer N-insertions in productive TCRs than the approximately 700-donor mean. While some public TCRs were present in many individuals, most TCR sequences turned up only very rarely across donors. Correlated functional status among segregating V segments might reflect linkage disequilibrium, but an unknown experimental factor could not be ruled out. A later analysis found that TCR association rates varied across HLA loci, with DRB1 alleles showing the most associated TCRs and HLA-C alleles the fewest.

Library creation used the immunoSEQ multiplex PCR assay. For the multiplex PCR, a mixture combining 60 forward primers for TCR Vbeta segments and 13 reverse primers for TCR Jbeta segments was used. The CDR3 region of rearranged TCR beta genes was amplified from genomic DNA with a multiplex PCR assay. The Illumina HiSeq System was used to sequence the amplified TCR beta libraries as 87-base-pair reads. The paper's processing steps were these. Across the 500 to 700 repertoires, a later analysis counted 75 million to 90 million unique TCR beta chains, around 11 million of which were shared by at least two donors. Raw reads were error-corrected and collapsed into unique sequences by a nearest-neighbor algorithm in which closely related sequences were merged to remove PCR and sequencing errors. CDR3 sequences were aligned to IMGT reference sequences to assign V, D and J gene segments. Each retained sequence needed at least a six-nucleotide match to both a V gene segment and a J gene segment. A rearrangement counted as productive if the CDR3 had no stop codons and remained in frame with V and J, and every other rearrangement counted as non-productive. CDR3 was defined by IMGT convention, running from the second conserved V-encoded cysteine to the conserved J-encoded phenylalanine. The earlier analysis of roughly 590 of the donors excluded sequences that lacked an unambiguous match to a single V gene segment. In an earlier analysis of approximately 550 of the donors, V segments were called functional above 56.7% productive rearrangements and were called segregating when the between-donor standard deviation exceeded 5%. A statistical classification framework was built to diagnose cytomegalovirus status from the catalog of TCR beta chain sequences. V and J gene assignment, in a later analysis, came from comparing TCR nucleotide sequences with IMGT/GENE-DB human TR gene sequences. In a later analysis, CDR3 sequences and most-parsimonious VDJ recombination scenarios were assigned using the TCRdist pipeline. In a later analysis, every TCR beta chain was defined by the combination of its CDR3 amino acid sequence and its V-gene family, and reads without a unique V-gene family were dropped. In a later analysis, 500 to 650 highly shared, low-generation-probability nucleotide sequences were removed to address suspected cross-contamination and a sequencing artifact. In a later analysis, a clonal expansion index for each public chain was calculated from normalized within-repertoire ranks of inferred template counts. In a later analysis, generation probabilities were computed with a VDJ recombination model fitted to out-of-frame rearrangements, and the resulting probabilities were checked against IGoR. In a later analysis, TCR-TCR, TCR-HLA and TCR-CMV co-occurrence was scored with hypergeometric tests, and a repertoire-size bias correction was applied to TCR pairs. A later analysis estimated false discovery rates by permuting HLA or CMV assignments 20 times. In a later analysis, co-occurring TCRs were grouped with DBSCAN, and TCRdist sequence similarity was added when clustering was performed within HLA-allele-positive subsets. Co-occurrence clustering excluded repertoires with fewer than 30,000 or more than 120,000 public chains, plus five with anomalous nucleotide sharing. Drawn from immuneACCESS, this table holds only the in-frame rearrangements with V and J called that TCRdb kept. Clones are partly lost; checked studies trace under half to an unresolved V gene and leave the rest unexplained. That table supplies the V and J calls and clone size; D and trimming were determined from the DNA. Recorded for this sample are a few hundred thousand clones; 80% to 95% of them occurred a single time. Together, the top ten hold about 1.5% of the sample.

The cohort comprised some 680 healthy bone marrow donors. At the time of sampling, every cohort member was nominally healthy, though immune exposures that went unrecorded were likely present. The donor was CMV seronegative and belonged to the group of 380 or so seronegative cohort members. A peripheral blood sample was collected from each donor, and TCR beta sequencing was performed on peripheral blood mononuclear cells. The Qiagen DNeasy Blood Extraction Kit was used to extract genomic DNA from the blood cell samples. As concerns this clone: What this receptor recognizes is not known. The record has no base qualities; no much larger clone is one base away.

The CDR3 sequence holds 16 residues, the cysteine and phenylalanine included. Of the read, only the CDR3 DNA is kept; its 48 bases are in frame from base 1. The germline V gene specifies SGHAT as CDR1 and FQNNGV as CDR2. V was cut back by 0 bases and J by 8 bases, leaving a gap of 16 bases between them. The chain couples TRBV11-2 to TRBJ1-4; the D gene is unclear. Input material: PBMCs. The origin of this receptor is a girl aged 2 to 9 in good health and CMV-seronegative. In nucleotide form, the sequence is TGTGCCAGCAGCTTAGAAGGAGTTGGAGGAGGCGAAAAACTGTTTTTT. This sequence encodes CASSLEGVGGGEKLFF.